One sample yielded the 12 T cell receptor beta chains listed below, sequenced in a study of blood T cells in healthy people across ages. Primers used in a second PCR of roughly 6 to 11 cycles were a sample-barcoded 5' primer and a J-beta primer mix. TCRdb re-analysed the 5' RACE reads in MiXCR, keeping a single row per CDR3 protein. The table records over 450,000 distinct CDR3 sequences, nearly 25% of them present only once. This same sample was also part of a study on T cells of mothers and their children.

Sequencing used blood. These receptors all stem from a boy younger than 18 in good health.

The CDR3 region has the DNA TGCAGTGCCAGCGATGACCCGTGGAACACCGGGGAGCTGTTTTTT. It specifies CSASDDPWNTGELFF. This sequence joins TRBV20-1 and TRBJ2-2; D is unresolved. With 6 bases removed from V and 1 base from J, the gap between germline ends came to 15 bases. The CDR3 is 15 residues long. Germline V lookup: CDR1 DFQATT, CDR2 SNEGSKA (reference sequence).

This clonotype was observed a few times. The DNA for the CDR3 is TGCGCCAGCAGCTCGGCCGGAAGCGGGGGTGAGACCCAGTACTTC. Its protein product is CASSSAGSGGETQYF. The J gene is TRBJ2-5, the V gene TRBV5-1, with 8 bases that match TRBD2. In germline, CDR1 is SGHRS, CDR2 YFSETQ. The V and J ends lost 3 bases and 5 bases, in that order; junction bases with no gene match: 9. The CDR3 has 15 residues.

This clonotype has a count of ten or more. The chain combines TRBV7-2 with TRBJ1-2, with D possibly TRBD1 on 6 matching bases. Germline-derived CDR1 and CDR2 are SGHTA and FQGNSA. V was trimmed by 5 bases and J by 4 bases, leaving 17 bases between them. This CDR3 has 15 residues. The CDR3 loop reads CASSPGLEGVYGYTF. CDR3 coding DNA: TGTGCCAGCAGCCCAGGCCTGGAGGGGGTCTATGGCTACACCTTC.

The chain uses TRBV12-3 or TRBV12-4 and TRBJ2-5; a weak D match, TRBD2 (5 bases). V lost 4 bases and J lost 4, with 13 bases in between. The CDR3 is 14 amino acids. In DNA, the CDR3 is TGTGCCAGCAGTTCATCGAGGGTGGGAGAGACCCAGTACTTC. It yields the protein CASSSSRVGETQYF.

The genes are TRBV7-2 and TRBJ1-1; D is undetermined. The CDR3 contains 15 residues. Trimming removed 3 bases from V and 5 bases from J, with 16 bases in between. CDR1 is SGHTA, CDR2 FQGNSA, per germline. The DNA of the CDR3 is TGTGCCAGCAGCTTCGGCCCTTCTGGGAATACTGAAGCTTTCTTT. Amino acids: CASSFGPSGNTEAFF.

The CDR3 loop is CASSSRTANFPQNYNEQFF. The CDR3 coding sequence is TGTGCCAGCAGCTCCAGGACAGCAAATTTTCCCCAGAACTACAATGAGCAGTTCTTC. The V and J genes are TRBV7-2 and TRBJ2-1; D is possibly TRBD1 (6 bases). CDR1 and CDR2 from the germline V gene are SGHTA and FQGNSA. Trimming stripped 4 bases from V and 3 bases from J, with 25 bases between. CDR3 length: 19 residues.

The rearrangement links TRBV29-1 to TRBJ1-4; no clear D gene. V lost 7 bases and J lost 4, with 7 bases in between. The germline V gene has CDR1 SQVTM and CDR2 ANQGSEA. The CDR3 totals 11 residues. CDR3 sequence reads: CSGRINEKLFF. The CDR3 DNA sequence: TGCAGCGGACGGATTAATGAAAAACTGTTTTTT.

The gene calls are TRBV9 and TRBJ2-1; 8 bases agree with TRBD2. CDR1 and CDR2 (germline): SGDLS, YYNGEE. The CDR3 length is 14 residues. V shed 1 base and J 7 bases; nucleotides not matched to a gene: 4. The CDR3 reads CASSVPGGGNEQFF. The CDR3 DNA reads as TGTGCCAGCAGCGTACCCGGGGGGGGGAATGAGCAGTTCTTC.

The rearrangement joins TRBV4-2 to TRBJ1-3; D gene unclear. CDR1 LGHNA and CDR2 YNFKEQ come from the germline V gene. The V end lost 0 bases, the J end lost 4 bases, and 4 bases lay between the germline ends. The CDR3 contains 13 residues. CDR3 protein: CASSQDRGNTIYF. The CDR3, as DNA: TGTGCCAGCAGCCAAGATAGGGGAAACACCATATATTTT.

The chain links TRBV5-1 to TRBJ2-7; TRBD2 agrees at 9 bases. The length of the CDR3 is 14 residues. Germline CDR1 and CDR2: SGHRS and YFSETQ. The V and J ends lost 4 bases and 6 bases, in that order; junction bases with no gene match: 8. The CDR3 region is CASSPGIAGAEQYF. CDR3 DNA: TGCGCCAGCAGCCCCGGGATAGCGGGGGCCGAGCAGTACTTC.

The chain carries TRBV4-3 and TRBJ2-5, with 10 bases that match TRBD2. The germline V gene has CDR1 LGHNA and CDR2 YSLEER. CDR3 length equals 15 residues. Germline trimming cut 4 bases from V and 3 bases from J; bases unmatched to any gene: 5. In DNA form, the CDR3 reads TGCGCCAGCAGCCGCATCACTAGCGGGGAAGAGACCCAGTACTTC. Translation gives CASSRITSGEETQYF.

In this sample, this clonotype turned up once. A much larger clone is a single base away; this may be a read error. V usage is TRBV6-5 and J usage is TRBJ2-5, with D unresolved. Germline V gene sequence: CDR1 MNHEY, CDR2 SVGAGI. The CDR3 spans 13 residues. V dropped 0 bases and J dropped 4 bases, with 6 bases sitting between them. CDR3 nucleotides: TGTGCCAGCAGTTACTCGAGCCCAGAGACCCAGTACTTC. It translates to CASSYSSPETQYF.